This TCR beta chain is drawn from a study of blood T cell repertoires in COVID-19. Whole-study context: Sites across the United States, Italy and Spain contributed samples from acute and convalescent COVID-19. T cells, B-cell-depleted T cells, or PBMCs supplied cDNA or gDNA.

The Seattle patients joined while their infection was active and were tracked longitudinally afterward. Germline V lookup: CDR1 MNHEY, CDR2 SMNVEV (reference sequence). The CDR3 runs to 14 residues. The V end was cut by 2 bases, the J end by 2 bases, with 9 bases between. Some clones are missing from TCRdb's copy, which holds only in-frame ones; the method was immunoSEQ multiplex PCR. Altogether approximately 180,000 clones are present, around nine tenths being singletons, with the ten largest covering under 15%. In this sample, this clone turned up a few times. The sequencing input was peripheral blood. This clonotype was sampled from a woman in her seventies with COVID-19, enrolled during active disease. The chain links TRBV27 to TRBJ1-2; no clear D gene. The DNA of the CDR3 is TGTGCCAGCAGTTTACGCAGCGGAAACTATGGCTACACCTTC. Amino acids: CASSLRSGNYGYTF.